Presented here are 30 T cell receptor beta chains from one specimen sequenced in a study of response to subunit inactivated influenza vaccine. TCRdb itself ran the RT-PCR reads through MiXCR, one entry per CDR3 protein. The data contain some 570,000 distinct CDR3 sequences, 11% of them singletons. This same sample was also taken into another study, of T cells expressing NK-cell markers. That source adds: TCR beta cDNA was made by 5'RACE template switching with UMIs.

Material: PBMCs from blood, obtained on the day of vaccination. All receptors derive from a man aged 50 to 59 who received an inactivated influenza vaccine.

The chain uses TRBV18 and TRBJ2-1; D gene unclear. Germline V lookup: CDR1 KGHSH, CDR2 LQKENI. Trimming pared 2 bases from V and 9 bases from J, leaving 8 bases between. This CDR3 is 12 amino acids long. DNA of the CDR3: TGTGCCAGCTCACCAGAAGGGTTTGAGCAGTTCTTC. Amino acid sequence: CASSPEGFEQFF.

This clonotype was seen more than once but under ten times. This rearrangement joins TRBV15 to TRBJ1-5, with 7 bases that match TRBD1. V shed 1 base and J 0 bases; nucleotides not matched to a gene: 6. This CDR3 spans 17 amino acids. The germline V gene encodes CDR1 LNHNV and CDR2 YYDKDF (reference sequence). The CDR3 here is CATSRGPDRISNQPQHF. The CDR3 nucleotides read TGTGCCACCAGCAGAGGACCGGACAGGATTAGCAATCAGCCCCAGCATTTT.

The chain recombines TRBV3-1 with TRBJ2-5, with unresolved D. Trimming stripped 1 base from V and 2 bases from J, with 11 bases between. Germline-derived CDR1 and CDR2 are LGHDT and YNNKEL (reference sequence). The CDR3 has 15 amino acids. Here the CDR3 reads CASSQVLAVQETQYF. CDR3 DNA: TGTGCCAGCAGCCAAGTTTTGGCAGTTCAAGAGACCCAGTACTTC.

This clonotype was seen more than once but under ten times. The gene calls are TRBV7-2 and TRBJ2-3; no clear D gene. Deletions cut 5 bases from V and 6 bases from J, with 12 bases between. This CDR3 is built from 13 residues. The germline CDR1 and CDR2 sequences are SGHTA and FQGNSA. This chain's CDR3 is CASSPSAWDTQYF. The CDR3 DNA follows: TGTGCCAGCAGCCCGAGTGCCTGGGATACGCAGTATTTT.

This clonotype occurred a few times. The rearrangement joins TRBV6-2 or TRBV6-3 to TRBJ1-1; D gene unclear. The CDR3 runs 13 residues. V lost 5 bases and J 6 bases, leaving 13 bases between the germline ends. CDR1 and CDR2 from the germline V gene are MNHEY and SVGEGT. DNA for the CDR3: TGTGCCAGCAGTACCCAGAGCTTTGCTGAAGCTTTCTTT. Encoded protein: CASSTQSFAEAFF.

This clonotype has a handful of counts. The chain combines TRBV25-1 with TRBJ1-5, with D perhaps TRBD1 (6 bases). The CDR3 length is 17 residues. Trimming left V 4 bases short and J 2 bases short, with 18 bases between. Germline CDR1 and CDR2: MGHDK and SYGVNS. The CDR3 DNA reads TGTGCCAGCAGTGGCTGGCCCTACAGGGAAGGCAATCAGCCCCAGCATTTT. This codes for CASSGWPYREGNQPQHF.

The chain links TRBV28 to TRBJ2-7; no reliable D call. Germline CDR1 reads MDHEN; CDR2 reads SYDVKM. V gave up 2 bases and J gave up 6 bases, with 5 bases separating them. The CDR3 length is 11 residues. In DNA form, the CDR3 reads TGTGCCAGCAGTTTAACTTTCGAGCAGTACTTC. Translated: CASSLTFEQYF.

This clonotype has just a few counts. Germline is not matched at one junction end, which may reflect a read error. The CDR3 reads CASSFLSHGAGELFF. The CDR3 region has the DNA TGTGCCAGCAGTTTCTTGTCTCACGGGGCCGGGGAGTTGTTTTTT. V is TRBV27 and J is TRBJ2-2; D tentatively reads TRBD1 or TRBD2 (5 bases each). The CDR3 contains 15 residues. CDR1 and CDR2 (germline): MNHEY, SMNVEV (reference sequence).

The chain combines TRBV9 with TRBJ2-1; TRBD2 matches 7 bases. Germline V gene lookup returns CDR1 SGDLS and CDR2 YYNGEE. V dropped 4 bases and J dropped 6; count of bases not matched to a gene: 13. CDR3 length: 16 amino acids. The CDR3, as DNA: TGTGCCAGCAGCCCCCCTGGGGGGGAGGCCAGCAATGAGCAGTTCTTC. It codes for CASSPPGGEASNEQFF.

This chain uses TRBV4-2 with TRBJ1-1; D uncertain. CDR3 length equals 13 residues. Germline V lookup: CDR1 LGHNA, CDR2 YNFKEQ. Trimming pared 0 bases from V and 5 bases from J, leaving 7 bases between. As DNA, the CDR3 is TGTGCCAGCAGCCAAGATACGGGAACTGAAGCTTTCTTT. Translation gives CASSQDTGTEAFF.

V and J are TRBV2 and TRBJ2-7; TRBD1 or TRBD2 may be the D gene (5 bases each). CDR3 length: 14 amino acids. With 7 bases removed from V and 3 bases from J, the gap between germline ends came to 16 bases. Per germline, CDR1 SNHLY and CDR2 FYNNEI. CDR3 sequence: CASTYLGPSYEQYF. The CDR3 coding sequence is TGTGCCAGCACCTACCTGGGACCTAGCTACGAGCAGTACTTC.

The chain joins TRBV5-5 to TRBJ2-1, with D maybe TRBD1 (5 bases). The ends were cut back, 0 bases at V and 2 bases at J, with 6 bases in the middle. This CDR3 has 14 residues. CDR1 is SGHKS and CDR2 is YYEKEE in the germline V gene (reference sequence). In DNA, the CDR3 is TGTGCCAGCAGCTTGGTCAGGGCCTACAATGAGCAGTTCTTC. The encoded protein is CASSLVRAYNEQFF.

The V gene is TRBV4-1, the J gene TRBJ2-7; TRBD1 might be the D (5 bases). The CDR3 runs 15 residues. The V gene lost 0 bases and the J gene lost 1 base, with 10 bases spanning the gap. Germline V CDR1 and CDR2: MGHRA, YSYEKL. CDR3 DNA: TGCGCCAGCAGCCAAGATTTTCAGGGTTCCTACGAGCAGTACTTC. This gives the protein CASSQDFQGSYEQYF.

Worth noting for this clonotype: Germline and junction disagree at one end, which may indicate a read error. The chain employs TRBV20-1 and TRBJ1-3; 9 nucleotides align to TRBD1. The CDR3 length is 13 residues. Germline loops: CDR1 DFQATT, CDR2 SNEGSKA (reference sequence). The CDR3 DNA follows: TGCAGTGCCAGAGGGACAGGGACGAACACCATATATTTT. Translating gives CSARGTGTNTIYF.

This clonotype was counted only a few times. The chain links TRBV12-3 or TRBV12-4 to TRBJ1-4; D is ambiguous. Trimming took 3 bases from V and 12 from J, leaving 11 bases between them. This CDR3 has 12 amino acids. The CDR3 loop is CASSLALGELFF. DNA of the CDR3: TGTGCCAGCAGTTTGGCCCTTGGGGAACTGTTTTTT.

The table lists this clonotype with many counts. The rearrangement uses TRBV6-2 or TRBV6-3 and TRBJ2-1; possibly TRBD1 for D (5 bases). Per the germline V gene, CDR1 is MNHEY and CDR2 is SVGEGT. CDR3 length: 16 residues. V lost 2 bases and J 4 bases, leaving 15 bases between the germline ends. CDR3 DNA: TGTGCCAGCAGTTACGGCAGGGTAACCAGGTACAATGAGCAGTTCTTC. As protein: CASSYGRVTRYNEQFF.

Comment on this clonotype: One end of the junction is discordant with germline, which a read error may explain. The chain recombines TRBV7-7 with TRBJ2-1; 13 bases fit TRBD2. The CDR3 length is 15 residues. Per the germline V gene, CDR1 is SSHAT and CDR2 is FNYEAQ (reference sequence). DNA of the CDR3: TGTGCTAGCAGCTTGACTAGCGGGGGGACGGATGAGCAGTTCTTC. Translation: CASSLTSGGTDEQFF.

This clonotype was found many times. In nucleotides, the CDR3 is TGCAGTGCTAGTGTAGGACCAACAGGGATCCATGAGCAGTTCTTC. This encodes CSASVGPTGIHEQFF. J is TRBJ2-1 and V is TRBV20-1, with D maybe TRBD1 (6 bases). This CDR3 has 15 amino acids. V dropped 3 bases and J dropped 8 bases, with 20 bases sitting between them. From germline, CDR1 is DFQATT and CDR2 SNEGSKA (reference sequence).

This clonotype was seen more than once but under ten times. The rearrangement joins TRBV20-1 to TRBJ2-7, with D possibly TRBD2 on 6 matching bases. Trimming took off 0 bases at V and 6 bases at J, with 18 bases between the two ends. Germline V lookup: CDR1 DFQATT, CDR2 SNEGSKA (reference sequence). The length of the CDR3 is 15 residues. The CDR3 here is CSARDGPLTRGEQYF. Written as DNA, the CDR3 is TGCAGTGCTAGAGATGGACCCCTGACTAGAGGCGAGCAGTACTTC.

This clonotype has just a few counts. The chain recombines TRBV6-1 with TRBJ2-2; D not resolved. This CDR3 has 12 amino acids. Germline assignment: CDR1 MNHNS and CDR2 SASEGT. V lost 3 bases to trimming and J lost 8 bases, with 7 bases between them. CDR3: CASSDFPGELFF. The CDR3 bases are TGTGCCAGCAGTGACTTCCCTGGGGAGCTGTTTTTT.

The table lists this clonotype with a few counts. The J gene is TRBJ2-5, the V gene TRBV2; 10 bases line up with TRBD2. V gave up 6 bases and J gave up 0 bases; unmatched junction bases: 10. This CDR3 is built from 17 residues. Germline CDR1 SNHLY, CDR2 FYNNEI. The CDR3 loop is CASSREVSGGYQETQYF. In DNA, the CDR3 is TGTGCCAGCAGCCGGGAGGTTAGCGGGGGGTACCAAGAGACCCAGTACTTC.

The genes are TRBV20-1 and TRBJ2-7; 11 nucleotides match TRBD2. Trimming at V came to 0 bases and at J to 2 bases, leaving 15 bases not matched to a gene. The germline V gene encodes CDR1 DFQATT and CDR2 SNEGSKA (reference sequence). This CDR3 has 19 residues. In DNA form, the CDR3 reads TGCAGTGCTAGAGATAGGCCACTAGCGGGGGCTAAGAACCCCTACGAGCAGTACTTC. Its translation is CSARDRPLAGAKNPYEQYF.

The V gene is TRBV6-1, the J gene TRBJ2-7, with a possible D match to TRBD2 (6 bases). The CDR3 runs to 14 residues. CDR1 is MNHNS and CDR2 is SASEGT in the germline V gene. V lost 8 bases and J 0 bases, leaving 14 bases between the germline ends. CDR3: CASHRDGSSYEQYF. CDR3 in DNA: TGTGCCAGCCATAGGGACGGGAGCTCCTACGAGCAGTACTTC.

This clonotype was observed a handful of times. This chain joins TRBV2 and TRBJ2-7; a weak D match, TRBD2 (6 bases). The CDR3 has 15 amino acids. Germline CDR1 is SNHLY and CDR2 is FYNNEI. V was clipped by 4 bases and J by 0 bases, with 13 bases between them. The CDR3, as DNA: TGTGCCAGCAGTGGTTCAGGGAGGAGCTCCTACGAGCAGTACTTC. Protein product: CASSGSGRSSYEQYF.

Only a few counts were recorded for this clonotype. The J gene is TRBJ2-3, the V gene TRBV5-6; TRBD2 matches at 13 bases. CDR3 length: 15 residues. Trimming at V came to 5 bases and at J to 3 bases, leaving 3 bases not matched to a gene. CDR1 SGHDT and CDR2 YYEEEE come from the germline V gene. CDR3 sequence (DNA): TGTGCCAGCAGGATACTAGCGGGAGGGACAGATACGCAGTATTTT. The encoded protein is CASRILAGGTDTQYF. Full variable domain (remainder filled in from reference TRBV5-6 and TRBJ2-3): DAGVTQSPTHLIKTRGQQVTLRCSPKSGHDTVSWYQQALGQGPQFIFQYYEEEERQRGNFPDRFSGHQFPNYSSELNVNALLLGDSALYLCASRILAGGTDTQYFGPGTRLTVL.

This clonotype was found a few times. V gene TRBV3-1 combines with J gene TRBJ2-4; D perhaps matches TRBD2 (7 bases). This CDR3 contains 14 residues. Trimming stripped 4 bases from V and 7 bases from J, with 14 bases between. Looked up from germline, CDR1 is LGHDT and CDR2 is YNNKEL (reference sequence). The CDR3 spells CASSPGGRSNIQYF. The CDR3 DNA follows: TGTGCCAGCAGCCCGGGGGGCAGGAGTAACATTCAGTACTTC.

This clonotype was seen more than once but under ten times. CDR3 DNA: TGTGCCAGCAGCTCTGTGGACAGAAATGAAAAACTGTTTTTT. Encoded protein: CASSSVDRNEKLFF. The chain carries TRBV11-2 and TRBJ1-4; tentatively, D is TRBD1 (6 bases). The V and J ends lost 4 bases and 5 bases respectively, with 11 bases between them. The CDR3 extends over 14 amino acids. The germline CDR1 and CDR2 sequences are SGHAT and FQNNGV.

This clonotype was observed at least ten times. CDR3 coding DNA: TGCGCCAGCAGCCTAGCGGTGGGCTCCGGCACTGAAGCTTTCTTT. This gives the protein CASSLAVGSGTEAFF. The chain combines TRBV4-3 with TRBJ1-1; D is unresolved. CDR1 and CDR2 (germline): LGHNA, YSLEER. V dropped 4 bases and J dropped 4 bases, with 16 bases sitting between them. CDR3 size: 15 residues.

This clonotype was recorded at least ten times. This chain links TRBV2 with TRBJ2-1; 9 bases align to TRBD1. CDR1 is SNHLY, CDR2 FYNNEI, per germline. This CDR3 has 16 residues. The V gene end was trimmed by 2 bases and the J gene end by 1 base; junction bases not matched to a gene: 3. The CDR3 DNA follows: TGTGCCAGCAGTGAATTCGGACAGGGGTCCTACAATGAGCAGTTCTTC. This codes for CASSEFGQGSYNEQFF. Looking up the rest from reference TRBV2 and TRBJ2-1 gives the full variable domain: EPEVTQTPSHQVTQMGQEVILRCVPISNHLYFYWYRQILGQKVEFLVSFYNNEISEKSEIFDDQFSVERPDGSNFTLKIRSTKLEDSAMYFCASSEFGQGSYNEQFFGPGTRLTVL.

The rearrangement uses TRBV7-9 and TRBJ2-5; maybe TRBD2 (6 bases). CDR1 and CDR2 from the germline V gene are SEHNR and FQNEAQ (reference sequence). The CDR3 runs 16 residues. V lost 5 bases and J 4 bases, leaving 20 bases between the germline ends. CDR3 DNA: TGTGCCAGCAGCCCCAGGTGGCGGGGTTCTGCAGAGACCCAGTACTTC. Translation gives CASSPRWRGSAETQYF.